This T cell receptor (beta chain) was found in a study of blood T cell repertoires in COVID-19. The authors' processing: It was from reference gene primer amplification that nucleated cell counts were estimated. Generated by immunoSEQ multiplex PCR, the TCRdb table keeps only in-frame clones and is missing some. The V and J calls and the clone size are those of that table, but D and trimming were determined from the DNA. The profile shows more than 95,000 clones, approximately 83% of them singletons. The V gene lost 0 bases and the J gene lost 9 bases, with 15 bases spanning the gap. CDR3 length equals 15 residues. The germline gives CDR1 GTSNPN, CDR2 SVGIG (reference sequence).

The clonotype comes from a man aged 55 to 70 with acute or convalescent COVID-19. Material for sequencing was peripheral blood. The chain recombines TRBV30 with TRBJ1-6, with D perhaps matching TRBD1 (5 bases). The CDR3 bases are TGTGCCTGGAGTGTAAGCAGCGCAGGGCGTTCACCCCTCCACTTT. It translates to CAWSVSSAGRSPLHF.